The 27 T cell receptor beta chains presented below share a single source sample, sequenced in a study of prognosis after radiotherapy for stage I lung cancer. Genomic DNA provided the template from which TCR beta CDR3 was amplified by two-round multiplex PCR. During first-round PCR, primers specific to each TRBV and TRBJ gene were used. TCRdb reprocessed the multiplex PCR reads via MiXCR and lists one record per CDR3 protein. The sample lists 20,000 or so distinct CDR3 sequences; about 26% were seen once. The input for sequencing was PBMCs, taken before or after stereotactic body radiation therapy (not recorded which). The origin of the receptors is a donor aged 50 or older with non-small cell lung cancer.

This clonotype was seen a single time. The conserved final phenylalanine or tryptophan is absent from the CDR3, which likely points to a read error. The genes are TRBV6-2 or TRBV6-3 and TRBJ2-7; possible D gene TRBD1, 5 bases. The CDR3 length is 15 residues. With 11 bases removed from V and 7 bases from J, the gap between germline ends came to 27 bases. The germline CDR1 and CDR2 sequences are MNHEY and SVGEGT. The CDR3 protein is CASKGSERGPGEQYL. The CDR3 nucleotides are TGTGCCTCCAAGGGGTCGGAAAGGGGCCCTGGAGAGCAGTACCTC.

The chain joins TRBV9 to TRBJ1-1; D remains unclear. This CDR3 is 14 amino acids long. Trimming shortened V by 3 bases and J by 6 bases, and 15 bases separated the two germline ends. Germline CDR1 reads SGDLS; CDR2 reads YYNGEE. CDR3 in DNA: TGTGCCAGCAGCGCCGAAGGCGGTCTCTCTGAAGCTTTCTTT. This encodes CASSAEGGLSEAFF.

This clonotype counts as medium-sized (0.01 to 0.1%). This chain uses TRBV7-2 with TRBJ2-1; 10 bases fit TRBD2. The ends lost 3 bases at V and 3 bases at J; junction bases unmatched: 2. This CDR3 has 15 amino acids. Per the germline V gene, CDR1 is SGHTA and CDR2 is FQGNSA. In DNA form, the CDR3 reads TGTGCCAGCAGCTTTGCTAGCGGGGGCTACAATGAGCAGTTCTTC. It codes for CASSFASGGYNEQFF.

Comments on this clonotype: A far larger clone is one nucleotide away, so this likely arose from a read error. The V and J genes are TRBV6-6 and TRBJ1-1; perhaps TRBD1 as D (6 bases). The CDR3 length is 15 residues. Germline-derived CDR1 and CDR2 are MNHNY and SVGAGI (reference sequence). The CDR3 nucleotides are TGTGCCAGCAGTTACTCGAACAGGGTGAACTCTGAAGCTTTCTTT. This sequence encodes CASSYSNRVNSEAFF.

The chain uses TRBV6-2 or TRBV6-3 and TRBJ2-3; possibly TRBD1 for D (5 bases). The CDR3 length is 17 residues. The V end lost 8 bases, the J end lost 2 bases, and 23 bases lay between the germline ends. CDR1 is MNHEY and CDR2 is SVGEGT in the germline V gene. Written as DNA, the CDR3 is TGTGCCAGCCGTGACGAACCGACAGTAATAGTCACAGATACGCAGTATTTT. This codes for CASRDEPTVIVTDTQYF.

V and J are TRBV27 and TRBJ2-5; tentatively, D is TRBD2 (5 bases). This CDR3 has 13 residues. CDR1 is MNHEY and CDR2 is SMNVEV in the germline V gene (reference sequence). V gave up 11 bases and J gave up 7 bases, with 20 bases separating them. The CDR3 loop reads CACGWAGSGTQYF. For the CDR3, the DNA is TGTGCCTGCGGCTGGGCGGGCAGTGGGACCCAGTACTTC.

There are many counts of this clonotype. For the CDR3, the DNA is TGTGCCAGCAGTGACCGACAGATCTATAGCAATCAGCCCCAGCATTTT. Amino acids: CASSDRQIYSNQPQHF. V usage is TRBV6-1 and J usage is TRBJ1-5; D might be TRBD1 (5 bases). There are 16 residues in the CDR3. Trimming cost V 3 bases and J 0 bases, with 12 bases left between them. Germline assignment: CDR1 MNHNS and CDR2 SASEGT.

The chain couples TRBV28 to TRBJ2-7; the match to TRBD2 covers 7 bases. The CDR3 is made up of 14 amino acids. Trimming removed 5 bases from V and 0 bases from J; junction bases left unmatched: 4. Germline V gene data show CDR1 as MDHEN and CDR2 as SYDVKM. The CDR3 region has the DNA TGTGCCAGCAGTGGTAGCGGGCACTCCTACGAGCAGTACTTC. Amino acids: CASSGSGHSYEQYF.

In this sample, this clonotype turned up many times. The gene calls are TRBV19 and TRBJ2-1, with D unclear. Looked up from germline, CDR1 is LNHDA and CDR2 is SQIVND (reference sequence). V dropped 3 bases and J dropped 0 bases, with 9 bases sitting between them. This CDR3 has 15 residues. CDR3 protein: CASSMVAYSYNEQFF. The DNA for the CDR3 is TGTGCCAGTAGTATGGTTGCGTACTCCTACAATGAGCAGTTCTTC.

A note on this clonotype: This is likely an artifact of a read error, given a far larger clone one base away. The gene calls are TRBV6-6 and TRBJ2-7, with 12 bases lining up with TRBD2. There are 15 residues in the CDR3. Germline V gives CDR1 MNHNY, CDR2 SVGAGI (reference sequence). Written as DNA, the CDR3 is TGTGCCAGCAGTTACTCGACTAGCGGGAGAAACGAGCGGTACTTC. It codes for CASSYSTSGRNERYF.

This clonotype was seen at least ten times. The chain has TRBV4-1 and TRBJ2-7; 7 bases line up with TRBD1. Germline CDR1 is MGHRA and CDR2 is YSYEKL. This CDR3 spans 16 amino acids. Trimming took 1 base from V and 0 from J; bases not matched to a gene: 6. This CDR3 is CASSQVMGQTSYEQYF. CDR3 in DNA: TGCGCCAGCAGCCAAGTAATGGGACAGACCTCCTACGAGCAGTACTTC.

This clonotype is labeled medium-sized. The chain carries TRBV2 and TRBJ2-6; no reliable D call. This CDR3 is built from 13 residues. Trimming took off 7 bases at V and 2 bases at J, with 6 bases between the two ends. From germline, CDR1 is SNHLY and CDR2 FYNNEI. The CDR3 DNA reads TGTGCCAGCAAGGACCCTGGGGCCAACGTCCTGACTTTC. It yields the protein CASKDPGANVLTF.

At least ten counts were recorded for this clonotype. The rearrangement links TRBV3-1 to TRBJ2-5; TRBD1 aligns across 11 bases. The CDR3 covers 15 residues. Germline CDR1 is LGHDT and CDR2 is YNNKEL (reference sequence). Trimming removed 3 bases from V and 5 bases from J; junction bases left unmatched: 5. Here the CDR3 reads CASSHRDRGIETQYF. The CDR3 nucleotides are TGTGCCAGCAGCCATCGGGACAGGGGGATTGAGACCCAGTACTTC.

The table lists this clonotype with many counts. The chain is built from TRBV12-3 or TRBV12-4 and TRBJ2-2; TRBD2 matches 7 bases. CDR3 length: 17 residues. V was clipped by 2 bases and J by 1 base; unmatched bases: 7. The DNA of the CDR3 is TGTGCCAGCAGTTTATTTTGGCAGCGGGGGAACACCGGGGAGCTGTTTTTT. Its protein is CASSLFWQRGNTGELFF.

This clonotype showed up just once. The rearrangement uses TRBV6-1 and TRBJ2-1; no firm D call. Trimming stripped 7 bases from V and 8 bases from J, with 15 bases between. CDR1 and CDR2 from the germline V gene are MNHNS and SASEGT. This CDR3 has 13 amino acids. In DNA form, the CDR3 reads TGTGCCAGCAATTTGCCCATCGAATATGAGCAGTTCTTC. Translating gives CASNLPIEYEQFF.

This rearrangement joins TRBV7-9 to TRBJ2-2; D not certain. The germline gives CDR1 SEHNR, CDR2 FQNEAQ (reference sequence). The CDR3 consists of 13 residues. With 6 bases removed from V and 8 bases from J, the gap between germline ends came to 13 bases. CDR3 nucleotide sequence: TGTGCCAGCAGGGCCCGCGCTACAGGGGAGCTGTTTTTT. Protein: CASRARATGELFF.

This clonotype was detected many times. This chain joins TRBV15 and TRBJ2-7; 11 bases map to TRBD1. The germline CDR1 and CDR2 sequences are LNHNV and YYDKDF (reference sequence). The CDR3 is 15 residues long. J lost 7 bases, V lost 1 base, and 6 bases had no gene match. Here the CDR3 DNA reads TGTGCCACCAGCAGAGGAGGGACAGGGGGGTTAGAGCAGTACTTC. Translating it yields CATSRGGTGGLEQYF.

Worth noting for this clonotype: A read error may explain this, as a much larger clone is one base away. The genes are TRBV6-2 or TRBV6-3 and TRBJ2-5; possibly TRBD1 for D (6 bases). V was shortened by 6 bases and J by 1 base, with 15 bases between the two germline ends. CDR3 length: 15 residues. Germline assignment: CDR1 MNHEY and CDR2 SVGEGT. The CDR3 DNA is TGTGCCAGCAGCCAGGGACACCTAGTCCAAGAGACCCAGTACTTC. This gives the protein CASSQGHLVQETQYF.

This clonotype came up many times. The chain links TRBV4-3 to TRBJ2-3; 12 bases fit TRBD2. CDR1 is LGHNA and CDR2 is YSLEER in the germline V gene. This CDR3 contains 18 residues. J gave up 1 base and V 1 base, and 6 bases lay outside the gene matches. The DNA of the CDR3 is TGCGCCAGCAGCCAAGGGACGACTAGCGGGGGCGGCACAGATACGCAGTATTTT. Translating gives CASSQGTTSGGGTDTQYF.

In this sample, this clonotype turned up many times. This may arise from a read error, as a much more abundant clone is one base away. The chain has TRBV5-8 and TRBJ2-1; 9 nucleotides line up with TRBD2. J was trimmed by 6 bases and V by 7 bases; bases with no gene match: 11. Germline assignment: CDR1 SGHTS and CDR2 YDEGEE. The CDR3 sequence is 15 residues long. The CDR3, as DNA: TGTGCCAGCGGGTTAGCGGGAGATAGAACCAATGAGCAGTTCTTC. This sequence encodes CASGLAGDRTNEQFF.

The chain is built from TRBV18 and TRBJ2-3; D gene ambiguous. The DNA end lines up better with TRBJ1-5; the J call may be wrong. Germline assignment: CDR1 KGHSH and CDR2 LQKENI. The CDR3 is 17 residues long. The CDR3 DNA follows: TGTGCCAGCTCACCCCCCTCTGGCGGGAGGGTGGCAGATCCGCAGCATTTT. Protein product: CASSPPSGGRVADPQHF.

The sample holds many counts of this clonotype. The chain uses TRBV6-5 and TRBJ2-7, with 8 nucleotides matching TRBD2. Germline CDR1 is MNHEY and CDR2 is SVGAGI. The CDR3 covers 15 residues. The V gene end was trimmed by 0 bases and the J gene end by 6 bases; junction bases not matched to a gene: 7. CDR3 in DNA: TGTGCCAGCAGTTACTCGTCCAGCGGGAGTGGCGAGCAGTACTTC. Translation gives CASSYSSSGSGEQYF.

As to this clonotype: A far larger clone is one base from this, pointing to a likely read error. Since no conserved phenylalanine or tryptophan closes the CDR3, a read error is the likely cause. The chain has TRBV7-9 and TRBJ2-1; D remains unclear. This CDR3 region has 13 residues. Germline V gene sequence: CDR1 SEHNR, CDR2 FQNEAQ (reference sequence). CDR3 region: CASSQDLNNEQFS. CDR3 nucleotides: TGCGCCAGCAGCCAAGATTTGAACAATGAGCAGTTCTCC.

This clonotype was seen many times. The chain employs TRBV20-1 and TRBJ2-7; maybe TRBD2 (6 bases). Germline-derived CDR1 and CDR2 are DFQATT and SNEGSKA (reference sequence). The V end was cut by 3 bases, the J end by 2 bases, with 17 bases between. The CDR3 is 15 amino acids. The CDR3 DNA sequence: TGCAGTGCTAGGGGGTCGGGGACTTTCCCCTACGAGCAGTACTTC. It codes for CSARGSGTFPYEQYF.

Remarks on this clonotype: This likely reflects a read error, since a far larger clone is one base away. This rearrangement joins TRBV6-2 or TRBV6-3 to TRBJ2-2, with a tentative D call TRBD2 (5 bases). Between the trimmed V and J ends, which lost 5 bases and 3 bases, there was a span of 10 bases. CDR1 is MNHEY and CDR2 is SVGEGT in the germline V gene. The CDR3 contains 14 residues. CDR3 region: CASSPSSDTGELFF. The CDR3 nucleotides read TGTGCCAGCAGTCCTAGCTCCGACACCGGGGAGCTGTTTTTT.

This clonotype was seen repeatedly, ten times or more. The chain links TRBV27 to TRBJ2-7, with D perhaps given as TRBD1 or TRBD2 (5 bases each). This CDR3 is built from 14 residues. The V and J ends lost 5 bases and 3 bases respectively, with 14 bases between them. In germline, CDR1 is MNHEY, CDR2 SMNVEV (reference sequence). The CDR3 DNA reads TGTGCCAGCAGTCGGGACGGAGAAGTCTACGAGCAGTACTTC. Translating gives CASSRDGEVYEQYF.

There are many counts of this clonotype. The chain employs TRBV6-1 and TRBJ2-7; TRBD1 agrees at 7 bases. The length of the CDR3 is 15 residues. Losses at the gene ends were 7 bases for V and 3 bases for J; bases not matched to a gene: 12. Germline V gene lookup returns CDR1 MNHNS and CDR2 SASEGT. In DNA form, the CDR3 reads TGTGCCAGCAAAAAAGACAGGGATCCAAGCTACGAGCAGTACTTC. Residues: CASKKDRDPSYEQYF.